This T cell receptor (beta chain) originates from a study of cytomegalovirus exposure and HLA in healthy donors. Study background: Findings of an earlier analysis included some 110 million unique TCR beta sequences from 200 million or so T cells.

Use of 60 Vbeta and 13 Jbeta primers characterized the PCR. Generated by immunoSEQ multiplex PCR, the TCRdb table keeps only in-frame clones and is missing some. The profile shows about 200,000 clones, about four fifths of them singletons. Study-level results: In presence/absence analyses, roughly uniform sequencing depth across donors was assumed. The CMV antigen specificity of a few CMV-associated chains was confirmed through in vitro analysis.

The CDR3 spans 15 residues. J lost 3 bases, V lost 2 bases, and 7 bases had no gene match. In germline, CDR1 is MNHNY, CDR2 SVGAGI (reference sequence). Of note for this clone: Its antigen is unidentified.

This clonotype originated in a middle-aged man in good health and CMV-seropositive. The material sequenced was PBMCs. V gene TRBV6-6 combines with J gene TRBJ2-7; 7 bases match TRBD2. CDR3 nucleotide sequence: TGTGCCAGCAGTTACGGCGGGAGATCCAGCTACGAGCAGTACGTC. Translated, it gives CASSYGGRSSYEQYV.